These 28 T cell receptor beta chains came from one sample sequenced in a study of T cell changes during pregnancy in multiple sclerosis (dated by TCRdb to the late 2010s). Library generation was performed with the immunoSEQ multiplex PCR assay. Sourced from immuneACCESS, this table was stored by TCRdb with only in-frame sequences that have V and J called. A share of the clones is absent; for the studies checked, an unresolved V gene accounts for under half, and the remainder has no known explanation. The table for this sample lists about 38,000 clones; under 95% of them were counted only once. About 0.4% of the sample comes from the top ten. The sample here was CD4+ T cells from peripheral blood mononuclear cells, taken in the third trimester of pregnancy. These receptors were obtained from a female donor in good health, enrolled as a control in a pregnancy study.

This clone has only one observation. The chain uses TRBV7-9 and TRBJ2-1, with 9 nucleotides matching TRBD1. CDR1 is SEHNR, CDR2 FQNEAQ, per germline (reference sequence). This CDR3 has 17 residues. V shed 5 bases, J shed 7 bases, and the junction held 15 bases outside the gene matches. CDR3: CASSPRPDRGIWNEQFF. The CDR3 DNA reads TGTGCCAGCAGCCCCCGACCGGACAGGGGAATATGGAATGAGCAGTTCTTC.

This clone was found once. This chain uses TRBV2 with TRBJ2-7; 8 bases are shared with TRBD2. Germline values: CDR1 SNHLY, CDR2 FYNNEI. V was pared by 6 bases and J by 8 bases, with 6 bases of the junction left unmatched. The CDR3 consists of 12 residues. CDR3 residues: CASSLRGGKQYF. The DNA for the CDR3 is TGTGCCAGCAGCCTTCGGGGGGGCAAGCAGTACTTC.

This clone was picked up a small number of times. The V and J genes are TRBV5-1 and TRBJ1-1; TRBD1 might be the D (5 bases). The germline V and J ends were trimmed by 5 bases and 7 bases, with 9 bases remaining between them. The CDR3 length is 11 residues. CDR1 and CDR2 (germline): SGHRS, YFSETQ. The CDR3 nucleotides are TGCGCCAGCAGATATGACAGTGAAGCTTTCTTT. Translating gives CASRYDSEAFF.

The rearrangement joins TRBV11-2 to TRBJ2-1; 10 bases fit TRBD2. Trimming cost V 1 base and J 7 bases; bases outside gene matches: 7. The CDR3 totals 16 residues. Germline CDR1 reads SGHAT; CDR2 reads FQNNGV. The CDR3 DNA follows: TGTGCCAGCAGCTTAGGAGCGGGGGGGTTTAGAAATGAGCAGTTCTTC. This encodes CASSLGAGGFRNEQFF.

The CDR3 is CASTKDRSGTDTQYF. In DNA, the CDR3 is TGTGCCAGCACAAAGGACAGGTCGGGTACAGATACGCAGTATTTT. The chain couples TRBV6-1 to TRBJ2-3, with TRBD1 identical over 7 bases. CDR3 length: 15 residues. The junction had 10 bases not matched to a gene; V was cut back by 7 bases and J by 3 bases. Germline V gives CDR1 MNHNS, CDR2 SASEGT.

In its sample, this clone was seen once. J is TRBJ1-4 and V is TRBV9, with D possibly TRBD1 on 5 matching bases. Germline V gene data show CDR1 as SGDLS and CDR2 as YYNGEE. V was shortened by 4 bases and J by 8 bases, with 21 bases between the two germline ends. The CDR3 is 16 residues long. The CDR3, as DNA: TGTGCCAGCAGCCCGACCCAAGGACAATCCCGGGAAAAACTGTTTTTT. Translated: CASSPTQGQSREKLFF.

The CDR3 protein is CASSPGTTIREQYF. CDR3 DNA: TGTGCCAGCAGTCCCGGGACTACTATACGCGAGCAGTACTTC. The J gene is TRBJ2-7, the V gene TRBV2, with 7 bases fitting TRBD2. V lost 5 bases to trimming and J lost 6 bases; unmatched junction nucleotides: 10. The germline gives CDR1 SNHLY, CDR2 FYNNEI. The CDR3 is 14 amino acids. Based on the CDR3 plus reference TRBV2 and TRBJ2-7, the full variable domain is EPEVTQTPSHQVTQMGQEVILRCVPISNHLYFYWYRQILGQKVEFLVSFYNNEISEKSEIFDDQFSVERPDGSNFTLKIRSTKLEDSAMYFCASSPGTTIREQYFGPGTRLTVT.

This rearrangement joins TRBV30 to TRBJ2-5; no definite D call. Germline assignment: CDR1 GTSNPN and CDR2 SVGIG (reference sequence). The CDR3 runs to 14 residues. The V and J ends lost 1 base and 1 base respectively, with 10 bases between them. CDR3 loop: CAWSGGGGQETQYF. DNA of the CDR3: TGTGCCTGGAGTGGTGGCGGCGGCCAAGAGACCCAGTACTTC. The full variable domain, its missing parts supplied by reference TRBV30 and TRBJ2-5, is SQTIHQWPATLVQPVGSPLSLECTVEGTSNPNLYWYRQAAGRGLQLLFYSVGIGQISSEVPQNLSASRPQDRQFILSSKKLLLSDSGFYLCAWSGGGGQETQYFGPGTRLLVL.

CDR3 nucleotide sequence: TGCGCCAGCAGCAGAATAGCGGGGGGAAACTCTGGGGCCAACGTCCTGACTTTC. It yields the protein CASSRIAGGNSGANVLTF. The chain is built from TRBV5-1 and TRBJ2-6; 10 bases align to TRBD2. Germline V gene lookup returns CDR1 SGHRS and CDR2 YFSETQ. V shed 4 bases, J shed 0 bases, and the junction held 7 bases outside the gene matches. CDR3 size: 18 residues.

The V gene is TRBV28, the J gene TRBJ2-3; 11 positions agree with TRBD2. J was trimmed by 2 bases and V by 2 bases; bases with no gene match: 12. CDR3 length: 19 amino acids. Germline assignment: CDR1 MDHEN and CDR2 SYDVKM. The CDR3 loop reads CASSLMPGTSGSPTDTQYF. As DNA, the CDR3 is TGTGCCAGCAGTTTAATGCCCGGTACTAGCGGGAGTCCCACAGATACGCAGTATTTT.

CDR3 in DNA: TGTGCCAGCTCTCCCGGTGACAGGGACGTCTATGGCTACACCTTC. It encodes CASSPGDRDVYGYTF. The chain links TRBV6-4 to TRBJ1-2; the match to TRBD1 covers 7 bases. The germline V gene has CDR1 MRHNA and CDR2 SNTAGT. CDR3 size: 15 residues. With V trimmed by 8 bases and J by 4 bases, 13 bases remained unmatched.

This chain links TRBV6-5 with TRBJ1-6; TRBD1 is a possible D gene (5 bases). Germline V gives CDR1 MNHEY, CDR2 SVGAGI. CDR3 length equals 14 residues. With 5 bases removed from V and 12 bases from J, the gap between germline ends came to 17 bases. CDR3 sequence (DNA): TGTGCCAGCAGTCCCAGGTGGGGCGAGGAACCCCTCCACTTT. Its translation is CASSPRWGEEPLHF.

The genes are TRBV11-2 and TRBJ1-6; D ambiguous. V lost 0 bases to trimming and J lost 8 bases, with 2 bases between them. This CDR3 is built from 12 residues. Per the germline V gene, CDR1 is SGHAT and CDR2 is FQNNGV. CDR3 in amino acids: CASSLDDSPLHF. The CDR3 DNA sequence: TGTGCCAGCAGCTTAGACGATTCACCCCTCCACTTT.

This clone was observed a handful of times. The chain links TRBV7-9 to TRBJ1-1; TRBD1 matches at 7 bases. V dropped 6 bases and J dropped 8; count of bases not matched to a gene: 9. This CDR3 has 13 residues. The germline CDR1 and CDR2 sequences are SEHNR and FQNEAQ (reference sequence). The CDR3 DNA reads TGTGCCAGCAGACATCGGGACAGTAGAGAAGCTTTCTTT. It encodes CASRHRDSREAFF.

This chain uses TRBV6-4 with TRBJ2-3; D possibly corresponds to TRBD2 (8 bases). Trimming removed 8 bases from V and 6 bases from J, with 18 bases in between. Germline CDR1 MRHNA, CDR2 SNTAGT. The CDR3 runs to 14 residues. Here the CDR3 reads CASSREGARDTQYF. CDR3 sequence (DNA): TGTGCCAGCTCCCGGGAGGGGGCGCGGGATACGCAGTATTTT.

The genes are TRBV5-8 and TRBJ2-3; D ambiguous. V lost 4 bases to trimming and J lost 1 base, with 7 bases between them. The CDR3 has 13 amino acids. Germline CDR1 and CDR2: SGHTS and YDEGEE. The CDR3, as DNA: TGTGCCAGCAGCCTTCCCGGCACAGATACGCAGTATTTT. Its protein product is CASSLPGTDTQYF.

This chain links TRBV5-1 with TRBJ2-1; 8 nucleotides match TRBD2. Trimming removed 0 bases from V and 9 bases from J; junction bases left unmatched: 14. This CDR3 comprises 17 residues. CDR1 and CDR2 (germline): SGHRS, YFSETQ. The CDR3, as DNA: TGCGCCAGCAGCTTGGAGGTCGGCGGGGGGATTGGCGGTGAGCAGTTCTTC. It specifies CASSLEVGGGIGGEQFF.

This chain joins TRBV2 and TRBJ1-2; D possibly corresponds to TRBD1 (5 bases). The V end lost 2 bases, the J end lost 2 bases, and 9 bases lay between the germline ends. The V gene's germline CDR1 is SNHLY and CDR2 FYNNEI. The CDR3 has 14 amino acids. The chain's CDR3 is CASSETQGNYGYTF. CDR3 DNA sequence: TGTGCCAGCAGTGAAACCCAGGGAAACTATGGCTACACCTTC.

The V call is TRBV11-2, the J call TRBJ2-3; 9 nucleotides line up with TRBD2. Germline CDR1 is SGHAT and CDR2 is FQNNGV. V was clipped by 4 bases and J by 1 base; unmatched bases: 3. This CDR3 is built from 15 residues. The DNA of the CDR3 is TGTGCCAGCAGCTCGTGGACTAGCGGCACAGATACGCAGTATTTT. Translated, it gives CASSSWTSGTDTQYF.

The V and J genes are TRBV7-2 and TRBJ2-3; the D is unclear. The CDR3 covers 13 residues. Germline V CDR1 and CDR2: SGHTA, FQGNSA. Trimming took 5 bases from V and 6 from J, leaving 12 bases between them. This CDR3 is CASSDFLEDTQYF. CDR3 DNA: TGTGCCAGCAGCGACTTCTTGGAGGATACGCAGTATTTT. The whole variable domain, filled in from reference TRBV7-2 and TRBJ2-3, reads GAGVSQSPSNKVTEKGKDVELRCDPISGHTALYWYRQSLGQGLEFLIYFQGNSAPDKSGLPSDRFSAERTGGSVSTLTIQRTQQEDSAVYLCASSDFLEDTQYFGPGTRLTVL.

This clone appeared once. The chain uses TRBV4-2 and TRBJ1-5; a possible D gene is TRBD1 (5 bases). The CDR3 has 14 amino acids. Germline V lookup: CDR1 LGHNA, CDR2 YNFKEQ. V was shortened by 4 bases and J by 1 base, with 8 bases between the two germline ends. CDR3 coding DNA: TGTGCCAGCAGCCCGACAGTCAGCAATCAGCCCCAGCATTTT. It encodes CASSPTVSNQPQHF.

This rearrangement joins TRBV9 to TRBJ1-2; TRBD1 agrees at 9 bases. Germline CDR1 reads SGDLS; CDR2 reads YYNGEE. The ends lost 2 bases at V and 3 bases at J; junction bases unmatched: 2. This CDR3 has 14 amino acids. This CDR3 reads CASSVTGGDYGYTF. The CDR3 DNA sequence: TGTGCCAGCAGCGTGACAGGGGGTGACTATGGCTACACCTTC.

The chain employs TRBV5-1 and TRBJ2-1; 13 bases are shared with TRBD2. V shed 3 bases, J shed 10 bases, and the junction held 7 bases outside the gene matches. This CDR3 is 15 amino acids long. Germline V gene lookup returns CDR1 SGHRS and CDR2 YFSETQ. CDR3 sequence: CASSSPGLAGKEQFF. As DNA, the CDR3 is TGCGCCAGCAGCTCTCCGGGACTAGCGGGAAAGGAGCAGTTCTTC.

The chain uses TRBV5-1 and TRBJ1-2; TRBD1 agrees at 7 bases. The V and J ends lost 0 bases and 4 bases, in that order; junction bases with no gene match: 3. The CDR3 totals 14 residues. Germline V gives CDR1 SGHRS, CDR2 YFSETQ. This CDR3 is CASSLDAGGYGYTF. The CDR3 DNA sequence: TGCGCCAGCAGCTTGGATGCAGGGGGCTATGGCTACACCTTC.

This chain joins TRBV6-1 and TRBJ1-1; D is uncertain. The CDR3 sequence is 13 residues long. Germline V gene lookup returns CDR1 MNHNS and CDR2 SASEGT. With 8 bases removed from V and 3 bases from J, the gap between germline ends came to 13 bases. CDR3 bases: TGTGCCAGCGTAAGGGTCGGGGACACTGAAGCTTTCTTT. Translating gives CASVRVGDTEAFF.

The CDR3 sequence is CASSRGSLGPGELFF. DNA for the CDR3: TGTGCCAGCAGCCGGGGGTCCCTGGGTCCCGGGGAGCTGTTTTTT. The chain is built from TRBV6-1 and TRBJ2-2; a possible D gene is TRBD2 (6 bases). Germline V gene data show CDR1 as MNHNS and CDR2 as SASEGT. The CDR3 has 15 amino acids. V dropped 6 bases and J dropped 6 bases, with 17 bases sitting between them.

J is TRBJ1-1 and V is TRBV5-4; D unresolved. Germline values: CDR1 SGHNT, CDR2 YYREEE (reference sequence). Trimming pared 0 bases from V and 6 bases from J, leaving 9 bases between. The CDR3 has 13 residues. The chain's CDR3 is CASSLGGTPEAFF. CDR3 in DNA: TGTGCCAGCAGCTTGGGAGGTACCCCTGAAGCTTTCTTT.

The chain links TRBV7-2 to TRBJ1-3, with D perhaps matching TRBD1 (5 bases). CDR1 and CDR2 (germline): SGHTA, FQGNSA. The CDR3 extends over 18 amino acids. With 5 bases removed from V and 1 base from J, the gap between germline ends came to 21 bases. CDR3 loop: CASSLIGIGRGSGNTIYF. The CDR3 nucleotides read TGTGCCAGCAGCCTTATAGGGATTGGGAGGGGTTCTGGAAACACCATATATTTT.